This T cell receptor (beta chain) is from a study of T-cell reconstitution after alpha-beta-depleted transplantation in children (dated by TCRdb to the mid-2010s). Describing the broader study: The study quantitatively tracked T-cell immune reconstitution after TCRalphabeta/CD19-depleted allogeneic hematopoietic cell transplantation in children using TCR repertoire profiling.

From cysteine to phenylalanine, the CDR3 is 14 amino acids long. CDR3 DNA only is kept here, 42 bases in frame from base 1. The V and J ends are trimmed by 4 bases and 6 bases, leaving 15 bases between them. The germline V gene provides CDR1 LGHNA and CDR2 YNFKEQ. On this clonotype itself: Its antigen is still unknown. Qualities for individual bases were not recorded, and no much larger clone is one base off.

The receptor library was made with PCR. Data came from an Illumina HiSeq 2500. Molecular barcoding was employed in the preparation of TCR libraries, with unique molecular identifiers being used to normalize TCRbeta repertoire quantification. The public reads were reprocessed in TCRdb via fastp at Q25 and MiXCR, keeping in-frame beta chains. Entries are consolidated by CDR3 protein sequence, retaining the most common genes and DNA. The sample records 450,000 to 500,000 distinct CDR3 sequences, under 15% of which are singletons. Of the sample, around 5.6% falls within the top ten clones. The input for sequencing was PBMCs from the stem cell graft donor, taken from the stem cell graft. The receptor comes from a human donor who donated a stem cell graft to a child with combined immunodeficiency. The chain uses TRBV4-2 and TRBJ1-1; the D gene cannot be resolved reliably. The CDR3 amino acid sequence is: CASSRLGQDPEAFF. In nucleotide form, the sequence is TGTGCCAGCAGCCGCTTGGGTCAGGATCCTGAAGCTTTCTTT.